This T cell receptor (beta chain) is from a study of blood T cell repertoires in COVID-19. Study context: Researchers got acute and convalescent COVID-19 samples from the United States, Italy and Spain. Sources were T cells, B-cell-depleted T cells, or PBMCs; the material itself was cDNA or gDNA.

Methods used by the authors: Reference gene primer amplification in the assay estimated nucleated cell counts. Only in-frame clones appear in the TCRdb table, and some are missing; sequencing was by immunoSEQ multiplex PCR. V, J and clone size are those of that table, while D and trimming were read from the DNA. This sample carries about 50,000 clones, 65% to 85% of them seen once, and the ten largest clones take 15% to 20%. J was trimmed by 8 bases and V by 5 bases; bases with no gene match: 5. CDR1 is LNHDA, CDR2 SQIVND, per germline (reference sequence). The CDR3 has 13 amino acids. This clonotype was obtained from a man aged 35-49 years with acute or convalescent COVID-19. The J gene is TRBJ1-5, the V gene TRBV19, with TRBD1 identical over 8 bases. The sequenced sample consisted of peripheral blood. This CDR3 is CASSVGQAEPQHF. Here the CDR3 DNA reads TGTGCCAGTAGTGTGGGACAGGCCGAGCCCCAGCATTTT.